This T cell receptor beta chain derives from a study of radiation and T cells in renal cell carcinoma. Time point here: blood 4 weeks post-SBRT, at nephrectomy. Treatment denoted: 15 Gy SBRT to primary tumor, nephrectomy 4 weeks later. This table comes from immunoSEQ multiplex PCR, and its TCRdb copy is limited to in-frame clones, with some not included. Of fewer than 200,000 clones in the sample, about nine tenths were seen once. As regards this clone: The same CDR3 also results from other DNA sequences found in this sample.

The clonotype comes from a woman between 45 and 60 years old with renal cell carcinoma. The sample consisted of blood, taken from a patient whose treatment included radiotherapy and nephrectomy.

CDR3 nucleotides: TGCGCCAGCAGCTCTAGGACTAGCGGGGGTACAGATACGCAGTATTTT. It is translated as CASSSRTSGGTDTQYF. The genes are TRBV5-1 and TRBJ2-3; 13 bases agree with TRBD2. Germline CDR1 and CDR2: SGHRS and YFSETQ. The CDR3 is made up of 16 amino acids. V lost 3 bases and J lost 3; bases outside the gene matches: 4.